This TCR beta chain emerged from a study of T cell repertoires in aging, cancer and after chemotherapy. The study's findings and limits: Compared with age-matched healthy donors, untreated hematological or solid cancer patients showed higher blood TCR clonality.

On this clonotype itself: No antigen is known for it.

The template was genomic DNA from peripheral blood, not RNA. TRB rearrangements spanning V, D and J were amplified using mixed TRB-A/B primers. TCRdb independently ran MiXCR on the multiplex PCR reads; one entry per CDR3 protein. The sample has about 13,000 distinct CDR3 sequences; under 30% are singletons. V was clipped by 7 bases and J by 1 base, with 10 bases between them. This CDR3 has 13 amino acids. From germline, CDR1 is MDHEN and CDR2 SYDVKM. The sequenced sample consisted of blood. The origin of this receptor is a human donor in good health. The chain uses TRBV28 and TRBJ1-1; a possible D gene is TRBD1 (6 bases). The CDR3 spells CASTYRENTEAFF. CDR3 nucleotide sequence: TGTGCCAGCACCTACAGGGAGAACACTGAAGCTTTCTTT.